This T cell receptor (beta chain) emerged from a study of cytomegalovirus exposure and HLA in healthy donors. The study ran its PCR with 60 Vbeta and 13 Jbeta primers. TCRdb's table, derived via immunoSEQ multiplex PCR, lists solely in-frame clones and lacks some. The sample includes some 250,000 clones, about 80% of them seen just once. Whole-study findings and limits: Later analysis found that TCR beta chains associated with HLA were more clonally expanded than other, equally common chains. Several of the most significant clusters were apparently associated with common viral pathogens in a later analysis.

Trimming took off 4 bases at V and 4 bases at J, with 14 bases between the two ends. Germline V gene sequence: CDR1 GTSNPN, CDR2 SVGIG (reference sequence). The CDR3 has 14 residues. All the people who gave samples were healthy bone marrow donors. In the case of this clone: Its target is unknown.

This TCR was sampled from a woman aged 55-75 years in good health and CMV-seropositive. The specimen sequenced was PBMCs. This chain connects TRBV30 to TRBJ2-1; the D gene is possibly TRBD1 (5 bases). The CDR3 coding sequence is TGTGCCTGGATATCAGGGTCTGGGTACAATGAGCAGTTCTTC. Translation gives CAWISGSGYNEQFF.